The rows below give T cell receptor beta chains drawn from one sample of a study of cytotoxic CD8 clonotypes in ibrutinib-treated CLL. Some clones are missing from TCRdb's copy, which holds only in-frame ones; the method was immunoSEQ multiplex PCR. The table records hundreds of thousands of clones, 60% to 75% of them present only once. This specimen was PBMCs, taken after 24 months of ibrutinib treatment. Receptors originate from a human donor with chronic lymphocytic leukemia. Both conserved end residues are trimmed from each CDR3.

TRBV7-3	TRBJ2-7	ASSLLSRWAGDEQY
TRBV5-1	TRBJ1-4	ASSLEGGGNEKLF
TRBV5-1	TRBJ2-1	ASTLAGSTESLV
TRBV2	TRBJ1-5	AMGGGRQPQH
TRBV11-3	TRBJ2-7	ASSPGTGSYEQY
TRBV7-2	TRBJ2-3	ASSLIRGATDTQY
TRBV5-3	TRBJ2-1	ARSCSGRARNEQF
TRBV9	TRBJ2-1	ASSVVLQGDYNEQF
TRBV6-6	TRBJ1-4	ATRTGNEKLF
TRBV7-2	TRBJ2-5	ASSSRVTQY
TRBV19	TRBJ2-3	ASSTDSPTDTQY
TRBV11-3	TRBJ2-1	ASSPGVSNEQF
TRBV5-4	TRBJ2-2	ASSLQAGGPGELF
TRBV6-5	TRBJ2-7	ASSPDFSPYEQY
TRBV29-1	TRBJ1-5	SVGTAINQPQH
TRBV5-1	TRBJ2-5	ASSLASGGVNRETQY
TRBV7-3	TRBJ2-2	ASSSLPQTIAGNPGELF
TRBV29-1	TRBJ2-1	SVAYNEQF
TRBV2	TRBJ2-3	ATGTVGDTQY
TRBV7-7	TRBJ2-2	ASGRQGDGELF
TRBV27	TRBJ2-7	ASSFSGTASYEQY
TRBV5-5	TRBJ1-3	ASRWDSGGGNTIY
TRBV28	TRBJ2-2	ASRRDGELF